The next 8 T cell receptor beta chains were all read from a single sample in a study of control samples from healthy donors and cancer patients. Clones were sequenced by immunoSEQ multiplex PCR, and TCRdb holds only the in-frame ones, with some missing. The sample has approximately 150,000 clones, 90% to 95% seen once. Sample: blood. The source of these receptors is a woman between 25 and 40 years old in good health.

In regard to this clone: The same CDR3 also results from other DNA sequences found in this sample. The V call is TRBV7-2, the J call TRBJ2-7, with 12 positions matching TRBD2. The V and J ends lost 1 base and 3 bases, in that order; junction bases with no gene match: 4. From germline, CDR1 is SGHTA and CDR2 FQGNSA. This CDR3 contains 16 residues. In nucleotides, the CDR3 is TGTGCCAGCAGCTTAGTTTCACTAGCGGGAGGCTACGAGCAGTACTTC. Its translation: CASSLVSLAGGYEQYF.

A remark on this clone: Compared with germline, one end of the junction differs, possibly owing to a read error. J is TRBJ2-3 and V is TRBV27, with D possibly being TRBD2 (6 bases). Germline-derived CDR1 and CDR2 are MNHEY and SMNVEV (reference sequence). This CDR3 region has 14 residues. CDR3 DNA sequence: TGTGCCAGCACTTTACGGGGGAGATCAGATACGCAGTATTTT. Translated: CASTLRGRSDTQYF.

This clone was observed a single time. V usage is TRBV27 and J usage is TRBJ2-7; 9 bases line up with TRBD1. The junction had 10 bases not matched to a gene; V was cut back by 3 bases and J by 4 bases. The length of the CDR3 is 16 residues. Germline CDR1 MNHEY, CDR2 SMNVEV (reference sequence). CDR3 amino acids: CASSFSTGGIFYEQYF. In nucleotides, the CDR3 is TGTGCCAGCAGTTTCTCGACAGGGGGGATCTTTTACGAGCAGTACTTC.

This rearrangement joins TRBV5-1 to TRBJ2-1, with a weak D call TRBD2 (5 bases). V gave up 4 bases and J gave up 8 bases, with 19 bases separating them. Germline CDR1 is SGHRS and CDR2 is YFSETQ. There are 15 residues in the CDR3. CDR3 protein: CASSGGLRVTDEQFF. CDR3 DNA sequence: TGCGCCAGCAGCGGAGGTCTCCGGGTCACTGATGAGCAGTTCTTC.

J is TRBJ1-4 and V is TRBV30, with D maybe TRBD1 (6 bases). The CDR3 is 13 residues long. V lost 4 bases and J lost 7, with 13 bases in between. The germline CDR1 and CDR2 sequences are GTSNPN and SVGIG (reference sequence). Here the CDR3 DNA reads TGTGCCTGGAAAATGGGGGCGAGTGAAAAACTGTTTTTT. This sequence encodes CAWKMGASEKLFF. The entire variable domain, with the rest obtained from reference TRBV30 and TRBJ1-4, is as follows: SQTIHQWPATLVQPVGSPLSLECTVEGTSNPNLYWYRQAAGRGLQLLFYSVGIGQISSEVPQNLSASRPQDRQFILSSKKLLLSDSGFYLCAWKMGASEKLFFGSGTQLSVL.

The CDR3 sequence: CASSFWTSGRGRFEETQYF. The DNA for the CDR3 is TGTGCCAGCAGCTTCTGGACTAGCGGGAGAGGAAGGTTTGAAGAGACCCAGTACTTC. V is TRBV5-6 and J is TRBJ2-5; 13 bases match TRBD2. V was clipped by 2 bases and J by 3 bases; unmatched bases: 13. The CDR3 sequence is 19 residues long. Germline loops: CDR1 SGHDT, CDR2 YYEEEE.

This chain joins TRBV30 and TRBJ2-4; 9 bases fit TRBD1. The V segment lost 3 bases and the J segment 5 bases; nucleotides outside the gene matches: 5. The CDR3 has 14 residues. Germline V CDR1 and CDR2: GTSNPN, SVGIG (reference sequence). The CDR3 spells CAWSDDRGENIQYF. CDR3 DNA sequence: TGTGCCTGGAGCGATGACAGGGGGGAAAACATTCAGTACTTC. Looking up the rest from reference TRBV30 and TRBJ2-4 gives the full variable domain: SQTIHQWPATLVQPVGSPLSLECTVEGTSNPNLYWYRQAAGRGLQLLFYSVGIGQISSEVPQNLSASRPQDRQFILSSKKLLLSDSGFYLCAWSDDRGENIQYFGAGTRLSVL.

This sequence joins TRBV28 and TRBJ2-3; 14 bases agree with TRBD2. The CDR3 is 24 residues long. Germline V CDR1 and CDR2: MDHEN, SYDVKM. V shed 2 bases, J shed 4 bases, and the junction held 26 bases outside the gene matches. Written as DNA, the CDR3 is TGTGCCAGCAGTTTACCAGGGACTAGCGGGAGAGAAGACCAAACCATAACTTCGGCAGATACGCAGTATTTT. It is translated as CASSLPGTSGREDQTITSADTQYF.